Listed here are 7 T cell receptor beta chains from one sample, sequenced in a study of blood T cell repertoires in COVID-19. This table comes from immunoSEQ multiplex PCR, and its TCRdb copy is limited to in-frame clones, with some not included. The data contain about 67,000 clones, about 87% of them seen just once; the ten biggest clones take up 5.2%. Sequencing was performed on peripheral blood. The receptors here all came from a man aged 50 to 60 with active COVID-19.

This clone was observed once. The chain is built from TRBV4-1 and TRBJ1-6; the D gene is possibly TRBD1 (6 bases). The CDR3 is 15 residues long. Germline V lookup: CDR1 MGHRA, CDR2 YSYEKL. Trimming took 3 bases from V and 7 from J, leaving 13 bases between them. The DNA of the CDR3 is TGCGCCAGCAGCCAGTCCCTCACAGGGAATTCACCCCTCCACTTT. Its protein product is CASSQSLTGNSPLHF.

This sequence joins TRBV2 and TRBJ2-1; no reliable D call. V shed 3 bases and J shed 2 bases, with 14 bases lying between them. The CDR3 extends over 16 amino acids. Germline CDR1 reads SNHLY; CDR2 reads FYNNEI. CDR3 in amino acids: CASSDLAPRTYNEQFF. The CDR3 DNA sequence: TGTGCCAGCAGTGACTTAGCACCTAGGACCTACAATGAGCAGTTCTTC.

This chain uses TRBV19 with TRBJ2-1, with a possible D match to TRBD2 (5 bases). The CDR3 runs to 14 residues. Looked up from germline, CDR1 is LNHDA and CDR2 is SQIVND (reference sequence). The ends were cut back, 4 bases at V and 9 bases at J, with 16 bases in the middle. CDR3 nucleotides: TGTGCCAGTAGTAAAGAGGCGGGCGTCGGTGAGCAGTTCTTC. Amino acid sequence: CASSKEAGVGEQFF.

The rearrangement joins TRBV3-1 (or the pseudogene TRBV3-2) to TRBJ1-2; 7 bases match TRBD1. The CDR3 runs 14 residues. Losses at the gene ends were 6 bases for V and 1 base for J; bases not matched to a gene: 5. Germline values: CDR1 LGHDT, CDR2 YNNKEL (reference sequence). CDR3 DNA sequence: TGTGCCAGCAGACGACAGGGACTTAACTATGGCTACACCTTC. Translation: CASRRQGLNYGYTF.

The V call is TRBV7-2, the J call TRBJ1-4; D is perhaps TRBD1 (5 bases). Per the germline V gene, CDR1 is SGHTA and CDR2 is FQGNSA. The CDR3 spans 13 residues. V lost 5 bases, J lost 7 bases, and 11 bases lay in between. CDR3 nucleotides: TGTGCCAGCAGCCGGGGCGGGGTTGAAAAACTGTTTTTT. Translating it yields CASSRGGVEKLFF.

This chain connects TRBV9 to TRBJ2-7; D is possibly TRBD2 (6 bases). CDR1 is SGDLS and CDR2 is YYNGEE in the germline V gene. V lost 6 bases, J lost 5 bases, and 15 bases lay in between. The CDR3 loop spans 13 amino acids. In DNA form, the CDR3 reads TGTGCCAGCACACGGGATGGGGGGAACGAGCAGTACTTC. This sequence encodes CASTRDGGNEQYF.

The V call is TRBV11-2, the J call TRBJ2-1; tentative D call: TRBD2 (6 bases). V lost 4 bases and J 0 bases, leaving 16 bases between the germline ends. The germline gives CDR1 SGHAT, CDR2 FQNNGV. The CDR3 runs 17 residues. The CDR3 nucleotides are TGTGCCAGCAGCTCACGGTCTAGCGCTGTCTCCTACAATGAGCAGTTCTTC. It specifies CASSSRSSAVSYNEQFF. Based on the CDR3 plus reference TRBV11-2 and TRBJ2-1, the full variable domain is EAGVAQSPRYKIIEKRQSVAFWCNPISGHATLYWYQQILGQGPKLLIQFQNNGVVDDSQLPKDRFSAERLKGVDSTLKIQPAKLEDSAVYLCASSSRSSAVSYNEQFFGPGTRLTVL.